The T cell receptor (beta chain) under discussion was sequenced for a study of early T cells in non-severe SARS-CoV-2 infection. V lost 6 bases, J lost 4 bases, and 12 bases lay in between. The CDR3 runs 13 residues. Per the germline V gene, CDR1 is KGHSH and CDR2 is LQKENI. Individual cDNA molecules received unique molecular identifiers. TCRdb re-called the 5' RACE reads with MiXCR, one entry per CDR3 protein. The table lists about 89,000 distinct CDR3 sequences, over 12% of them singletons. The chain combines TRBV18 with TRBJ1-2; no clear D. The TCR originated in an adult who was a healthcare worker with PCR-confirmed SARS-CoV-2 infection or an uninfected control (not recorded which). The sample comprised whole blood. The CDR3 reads CASSVDTVYGYTF. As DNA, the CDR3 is TGTGCCAGCTCCGTCGACACGGTCTATGGCTACACCTTC. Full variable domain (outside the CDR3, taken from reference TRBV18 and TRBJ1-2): NAGVMQNPRHLVRRRGQEARLRCSPMKGHSHVYWYRQLPEEGLKFMVYLQKENIIDESGMPKERFSAEFPKEGPSILRIQQVVRGDSAAYFCASSVDTVYGYTFGSGTRLTVV.